This T cell receptor (beta chain) was observed in a study of glioma-infiltrating T cells after dendritic cell vaccination. The CDR3 covers 16 residues. The V and J ends lost 2 bases and 6 bases, in that order; junction bases with no gene match: 8. Germline V CDR1 and CDR2: SGHTA, FQGTGA. Only in-frame clones appear in the TCRdb table, and some are missing; sequencing was by immunoSEQ multiplex PCR. The sample holds under 100,000 clones, over 60% seen once. The sequencing here drew on blood, taken before dendritic cell vaccination. The rearrangement links TRBV7-3 to TRBJ2-1; TRBD2 agrees at 9 bases. The origin of this receptor is a human donor with glioblastoma. CDR3: CASSLLPSGAFNEQFF. Here the CDR3 DNA reads TGTGCCAGCAGCTTACTTCCTAGCGGGGCATTCAATGAGCAGTTCTTC.